The sequence of this TCR beta chain was determined in a study of OX40 agonist ivuxolimab in advanced cancers. The overall study: From 23 to 79 years was the age range, with a mean of about 56 years, and around 83% were male.

The protocol was immunoSEQ multiplex PCR, while the TCRdb copy is restricted to in-frame clones and leaves out a portion. Here the sample spans 69,000 or so clones, 80% to 90% being singletons. The sequence was obtained from an adult with an advanced solid tumor such as melanoma, head and neck, liver or kidney cancer. The sample consisted of CD4+ or CD8+ T cells sorted from blood, taken in a trial of the OX40 agonist ivuxolimab.

The CDR3, as DNA: TGTGCCAGCAGCTACTACAGGACGAACACTGAAGCTTTCTTT. The encoded protein is CASSYYRTNTEAFF. The gene calls are TRBV11-2 and TRBJ1-1; a weak D match, TRBD1 (5 bases). The length of the CDR3 is 14 residues. Trimming stripped 4 bases from V and 1 base from J, with 10 bases between. Germline CDR1 SGHAT, CDR2 FQNNGV.